These T cell receptor beta chains were read from a single sample in a study of human T cells and chemical hapten exposure. TCRdb re-called the RACE reads through MiXCR, storing one row per CDR3 protein. Of some 250,000 distinct CDR3 sequences detected, roughly 7.7% appear once; the ten largest clones hold 1.2%. Sequencing was performed on whole blood, taken in connection with sensitization to the hapten diphenylcyclopropenone (DPC). These receptors all come from a young man with alopecia areata. Some clones in this sample may be carry-over from other donors' samples. CDR3s include the opening cysteine and the closing phenylalanine or tryptophan. D genes are given only for firm matches. Not all rows give a size; the values are once, few, many and, for expanded clones, a class.

D: .
V: TRBV12-3/TRBV12-4
size: many
J: TRBJ1-1
DNA: TGTGCCATAGTCGGACCCACGAACACTGAAGCTTTCTTT
CDR3: CAIVGPTNTEAFF

D: .
V: TRBV20-1
size: few
J: TRBJ2-3
DNA: TGCAGTGCTAGGGGGATTACCGGGGGCACAGATACGCAGTATTTT
CDR3: CSARGITGGTDTQYF

D: .
V: TRBV27
size: few
J: TRBJ1-4
DNA: TGTGCCAGCAGTCCTTCCCACAGACTAACTAATGAAAAACTGTTTTTT
CDR3: CASSPSHRLTNEKLFF

D: .
V: TRBV11-1
size: many
J: TRBJ2-1
DNA: TGTGCCAGCAGCGCCCCCGAAGGGGGATGGGGAACAGATGAGCAGTTCTTC
CDR3: CASSAPEGGWGTDEQFF

D: .
V: TRBV6-5
size: many
J: TRBJ1-5
DNA: TGTGCCAGCAGTTATAGGGCAGACAATCAGCCCCAGCATTTT
CDR3: CASSYRADNQPQHF

D: TRBD2
V: TRBV14
size: many
J: TRBJ2-4
DNA: TGTGCCAGCAGCCACGGAACTAGCGGGGGACCAAACATTCAGTACTTC
CDR3: CASSHGTSGGPNIQYF

D: .
V: TRBV4-3
size: .
J: TRBJ2-1
DNA: TGCGCCAGCAGCCAAGGGGAGAGCTCCTACAATGAGCAGTTCTTC
CDR3: CASSQGESSYNEQFF

D: .
V: TRBV7-9
size: many
J: TRBJ2-2
DNA: TGTGCCAGCAGCTTAGACTCACGGAACACCGGGGAGCTGTTTTTT
CDR3: CASSLDSRNTGELFF

D: .
V: TRBV6-2/TRBV6-3
size: many
J: TRBJ1-6
DNA: TGTGCCAGCAGCCCCGCCGGAGGGCGTAATTCACCCCTCCACTTT
CDR3: CASSPAGGRNSPLHF

D: TRBD2
V: TRBV6-2/TRBV6-3
size: .
J: TRBJ2-3
DNA: TGTGCCAGCAGAAGGATACGGGGGGGCGGCACAGATACGCAGTATTTT
CDR3: CASRRIRGGGTDTQYF

D: .
V: TRBV5-1
size: many
J: TRBJ1-6
DNA: TGCGCCAGCAGCTTTGCAGGTTCACCCCTCCACTTT
CDR3: CASSFAGSPLHF

D: .
V: TRBV5-1
size: many
J: TRBJ1-5
DNA: TGCGCCAGCAGCTTCCTGGGGGGGCAGCCCCAGCATTTT
CDR3: CASSFLGGQPQHF

D: TRBD1
V: TRBV7-9
size: .
J: TRBJ1-2
DNA: TGTGCCAGCAGCTGGGACAGGGATGAGGGCTACACCTTC
CDR3: CASSWDRDEGYTF

D: .
V: TRBV3-1
size: many
J: TRBJ2-6
DNA: TGTGCCAGCAGCCAAGCTGGGGCCAACGTCCTGACTTTC
CDR3: CASSQAGANVLTF

D: TRBD2
V: TRBV10-3
size: .
J: TRBJ2-1
DNA: TGTGCCATCAGTATATTAGCGGGGGGCGCTAACAATGAGCAGTTCTTC
CDR3: CAISILAGGANNEQFF

D: TRBD1
V: TRBV29-1
size: many
J: TRBJ1-5
DNA: TGCAGCGTAATTCCCGGTACAGGGGGCAATCAGCCCCAGCATTTT
CDR3: CSVIPGTGGNQPQHF

D: .
V: TRBV12-3/TRBV12-4
size: few
J: TRBJ1-1
DNA: TGTGCCAGCAGTTCCCTCAGGGTTGGCACTGAAGCTTTCTTT
CDR3: CASSSLRVGTEAFF

D: .
V: TRBV24-1
size: many
J: TRBJ2-2
DNA: TGTGCCACCAGTGGGGGGACCGGATTCACCGGGGAGCTGTTTTTT
CDR3: CATSGGTGFTGELFF

D: .
V: TRBV12-3/TRBV12-4
size: .
J: TRBJ1-1
DNA: TGTGCCAGCAGTTTGCGGGCCTTCACTGAAGCTTTCTTT
CDR3: CASSLRAFTEAFF

D: .
V: TRBV11-2
size: few
J: TRBJ2-5
DNA: TGTGCCAGCAGCTTCTTATCAGGGACCGAGACCCAGTACTTC
CDR3: CASSFLSGTETQYF

D: TRBD2
V: TRBV28
size: many
J: TRBJ2-7
DNA: TGTGCCAGCAGTTCGGGACTAGCGGGGTCCTACGAGCAGTACTTC
CDR3: CASSSGLAGSYEQYF

D: TRBD2
V: TRBV7-2
size: .
J: TRBJ2-3
DNA: TGTGCCAGCAGCTTAGGCAGAGGGACTAGCGGGGCGACAGATACGCAGTATTTT
CDR3: CASSLGRGTSGATDTQYF

D: TRBD1
V: TRBV4-3
size: many
J: TRBJ1-2
DNA: TGCGCCAGCAGCCCCGGGACAGGGGGCTATGGCTACACCTTC
CDR3: CASSPGTGGYGYTF

D: .
V: TRBV5-1
size: .
J: TRBJ1-3
DNA: TGCGCCAGCAGCTTGCAGACAATCAACTCTGGAAACACCATATATTTT
CDR3: CASSLQTINSGNTIYF

D: .
V: TRBV4-2
size: many
J: TRBJ2-5
DNA: TGTGCCAGCAGCCATGAGGACGGTCAAGAGACCCAGTACTTC
CDR3: CASSHEDGQETQYF

D: TRBD1
V: TRBV4-1
size: many
J: TRBJ1-6
DNA: TGCGCCAGCAGCCACCTTCCTCCGGGACAGTATAATTCACCCCTCCACTTT
CDR3: CASSHLPPGQYNSPLHF

D: .
V: TRBV28
size: few
J: TRBJ2-7
DNA: TGTGCCAGCAGTTTAGGATTAAGGCAGGGGAGGAGATACGAGCAGTACTTC
CDR3: CASSLGLRQGRRYEQYF

D: .
V: TRBV12-3/TRBV12-4
size: many
J: TRBJ2-3
DNA: TGTGCCAGCAGTTTAAGGCTAGCTGGCACAGATACGCAGTATTTT
CDR3: CASSLRLAGTDTQYF

D: TRBD1
V: TRBV6-1
size: many
J: TRBJ1-2
DNA: TGTGCCAGCAACCCGACAGGGCTGTATGGCTACACCTTC
CDR3: CASNPTGLYGYTF

D: TRBD1
V: TRBV29-1
size: .
J: TRBJ1-2
DNA: TGCAGCGTGAACAGGGGGCCCCTATCTGGCTACACCTTC
CDR3: CSVNRGPLSGYTF